One and the same sample provided the 10 T cell receptor beta chains below, sequenced in a study of CD8 T cells in ankylosing spondylitis (dated by TCRdb to about 2017). The receptor library was made with 5' RACE. Instrument used: Illumina HiSeq 2500. The raw public reads went through TCRdb reprocessing: fastp at Q25, MiXCR clone calling, in-frame beta chains kept. Each CDR3 protein gets just one entry, which takes the most common genes and DNA from the rows behind it. Within this sample are around 280,000 distinct CDR3 sequences, with 20% of them counted one time only. The ten top clones hold about 8.2% of the sample. The sequenced sample was blood, either unsorted or a sorted T cell fraction (not recorded which). The receptors originated from a male donor with ankylosing spondylitis or in good health (not recorded which).

This clonotype was recorded a few times. The chain links TRBV11-2 to TRBJ2-1; 9 nucleotides align to TRBD1. This CDR3 comprises 21 residues. V was pared by 5 bases and J by 8 bases, with 28 bases of the junction left unmatched. Germline CDR1 and CDR2: SGHAT and FQNNGV. CDR3 region: CASSPGTGIVVAASHIDEQFF. CDR3 nucleotides: TGTGCCAGCAGCCCCGGGACAGGGATAGTGGTAGCCGCCTCCCATATAGATGAGCAGTTCTTC.

This clonotype showed up just a few times. This rearrangement joins TRBV3-1 to TRBJ2-2; 10 nucleotides align to TRBD2. The CDR3 has 16 residues. Looked up from germline, CDR1 is LGHDT and CDR2 is YNNKEL (reference sequence). With V trimmed by 4 bases and J by 5 bases, 7 bases remained unmatched. The CDR3 sequence: CASSLLSGRGTGELFF. As DNA, the CDR3 is TGTGCCAGCAGCCTACTAAGCGGGAGGGGGACCGGGGAGCTGTTTTTT. Based on the CDR3 plus reference TRBV3-1 and TRBJ2-2, the full variable domain is DTAVSQTPKYLVTQMGNDKSIKCEQNLGHDTMYWYKQDSKKFLKIMFSYNNKELIINETVPNRFSPKSPDKAHLNLHINSLELGDSAVYFCASSLLSGRGTGELFFGEGSRLTVL.

The chain uses TRBV18 and TRBJ1-6; D unresolved. Trimming took 2 bases from V and 6 from J, leaving 11 bases between them. Per the germline V gene, CDR1 is KGHSH and CDR2 is LQKENI. The CDR3 loop spans 15 amino acids. CDR3 residues: CASSPAGGPNSPLHF. CDR3 coding DNA: TGTGCCAGCTCACCAGCCGGAGGGCCTAATTCACCCCTCCACTTT.

The chain joins TRBV20-1 to TRBJ1-2; D perhaps matches TRBD1 (5 bases). The length of the CDR3 is 13 residues. The germline V and J ends were trimmed by 6 bases and 3 bases, with 14 bases remaining between them. Germline-derived CDR1 and CDR2 are DFQATT and SNEGSKA (reference sequence). CDR3 coding DNA: TGCAGTGCCATTTCCGGGACTCACTATGGCTACACCTTC. This translates into CSAISGTHYGYTF.

In its sample, this clonotype was seen a few times. The genes are TRBV12-3 or TRBV12-4 and TRBJ1-5, with a possible D match to TRBD1 (5 bases). V was cut by 3 bases and J by 4 bases, with 13 bases left in between. The CDR3 is made up of 15 amino acids. This CDR3 is CASSLFRAGNQPQHF. The CDR3 region has the DNA TGTGCCAGCAGTTTGTTCAGGGCTGGGAATCAGCCCCAGCATTTT.

This clonotype turned up a few times. The chain employs TRBV5-1 and TRBJ2-4; 9 bases line up with TRBD1. The ends lost 6 bases at V and 6 bases at J; junction bases unmatched: 13. The CDR3 sequence is 16 residues long. Looked up from germline, CDR1 is SGHRS and CDR2 is YFSETQ. The chain's CDR3 is CASNDFGTGNGNIQYF. The CDR3 bases are TGCGCCAGCAACGACTTTGGGACAGGGAATGGAAACATTCAGTACTTC. Filled out from reference TRBV5-1 and TRBJ2-4, the complete variable domain reads KAGVTQTPRYLIKTRGQQVTLSCSPISGHRSVSWYQQTPGQGLQFLFEYFSETQRNKGNFPGRFSGRQFSNSRSEMNVSTLELGDSALYLCASNDFGTGNGNIQYFGAGTRLSVL.

The count of this clonotype is one. The junction departs from germline at one end; a sequencing error may be responsible. The chain combines TRBV2 with TRBJ1-1; no reliable D call. The germline V gene encodes CDR1 SNHLY and CDR2 FYNNEI. CDR3 length: 14 residues. CDR3 DNA: TGTGCCAGCAGTGAGGGGATGGCCAACACTGCAGCTTTCTTT. As protein: CASSEGMANTAAFF.

The genes are TRBV29-1 and TRBJ2-1; 13 bases are shared with TRBD2. Germline assignment: CDR1 SQVTM and CDR2 ANQGSEA. V gave up 6 bases and J gave up 2 bases; unmatched junction bases: 22. The CDR3 runs to 21 residues. CDR3 DNA sequence: TGCAGCGTCCAAGGGGTGGCGGACGGAGGACTAGCGGGAGATGCCTACAATGAGCAGTTCTTC. Translated, it gives CSVQGVADGGLAGDAYNEQFF.

The V gene is TRBV3-1, the J gene TRBJ2-1; 7 bases are shared with TRBD1. V was clipped by 6 bases and J by 12 bases; unmatched bases: 8. The germline V gene has CDR1 LGHDT and CDR2 YNNKEL (reference sequence). The CDR3 has 12 residues. The CDR3 reads CASSSTGTAQFF. The CDR3 DNA follows: TGTGCCAGCAGTTCCACCGGGACAGCGCAGTTCTTC.

V is TRBV5-5 and J is TRBJ1-6, with TRBD1 as a possible D gene (5 bases). V lost 0 bases and J 10 bases, leaving 17 bases between the germline ends. From germline, CDR1 is SGHKS and CDR2 YYEKEE (reference sequence). This CDR3 has 16 amino acids. CDR3 region: CASSLEYGGRFSPLHF. CDR3 bases: TGTGCCAGCAGCTTGGAATATGGGGGGAGATTCTCACCCCTCCACTTT.